Listed below are T cell receptor beta chains from one sample, sequenced in a study of human T cells and chemical hapten exposure. TCRdb used MiXCR to reprocess the RACE reads, holding one entry per CDR3 protein. The sample shows tens of thousands of distinct CDR3 sequences, under 9% of them seen only once. This material consisted of whole blood, taken in connection with sensitization to the hapten diphenylcyclopropenone (DPC). The receptors originated from a young woman with alopecia areata. Some clones in this sample may be carry-over from other donors' samples. Both conserved end residues are part of each CDR3. D genes are given only for firm matches. Clone size is shown for a subset of rows, as once, few, many or a class of expanded clone.

few	TRBV18	14	.	TRBJ1-6	TGTGCCAGCTCACCAACCGATCAGTATTCACCCCTCCACTTT	CASSPTDQYSPLHF
many	TRBV12-3/TRBV12-4	16	TRBD1	TRBJ2-1	TGTGCCAGCAGACCCGGGACAGGGAGCTCCTACAATGAGCAGTTCTTC	CASRPGTGSSYNEQFF
few	TRBV7-9	13	.	TRBJ1-3	TGTGCCATCCTGTGGGGGGCCCGAAACACCATATATTTT	CAILWGARNTIYF
.	TRBV6-5	14	.	TRBJ1-1	TGTGCCAGCAGAGCCGGGACTAAGAACACTGAAGCTTTCTTT	CASRAGTKNTEAFF
.	TRBV6-5	16	.	TRBJ1-2	TGTGCCAGCAGTTCTGGTACAGGGATAAGGGGCGGCGGCTACACCTTC	CASSSGTGIRGGGYTF
many	TRBV7-9	16	.	TRBJ1-4	TGTGCCAGCAGCCGTGGACAGTCCCAGGAGAGTGAAAAACTGTTTTTT	CASSRGQSQESEKLFF
many	TRBV5-6	15	.	TRBJ1-5	TGTGCCAGCAGTTATAGAACTGATAGCAATCAGCCCCAGCATTTT	CASSYRTDSNQPQHF
many	TRBV3-1	16	.	TRBJ1-1	TGTGCCAGCAGCCAAGCGGGGGGCAGGTTGGCCACTGAAGCTTTCTTT	CASSQAGGRLATEAFF
many	TRBV2	16	.	TRBJ1-5	TGTGCCAGCAGTGAAGCGGACCCGAGGATAGGGCAGCCCCAGCATTTT	CASSEADPRIGQPQHF
many	TRBV20-1	14	TRBD1	TRBJ2-1	TGCAGTGCCTCGGACAGGGGCGTCTACAATGAGCAGTTCTTC	CSASDRGVYNEQFF